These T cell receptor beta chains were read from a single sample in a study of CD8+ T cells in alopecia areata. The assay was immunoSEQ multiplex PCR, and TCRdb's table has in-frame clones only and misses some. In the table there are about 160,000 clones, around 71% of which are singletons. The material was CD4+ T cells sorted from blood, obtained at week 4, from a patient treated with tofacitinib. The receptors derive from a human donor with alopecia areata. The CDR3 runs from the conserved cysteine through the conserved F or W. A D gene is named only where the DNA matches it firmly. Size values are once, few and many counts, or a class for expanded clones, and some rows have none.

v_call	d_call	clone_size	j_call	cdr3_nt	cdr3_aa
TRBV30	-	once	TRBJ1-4	TGTGCCTGGAGTGGGAGAGGGGTTGAAAAACTGTTTTTT	CAWSGRGVEKLFF
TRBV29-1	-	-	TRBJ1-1	TGCAGCGTTCATCGGGCATCAGGTCTCCTTGAGAACACTGAAGCTTTCTTT	CSVHRASGLLENTEAFF
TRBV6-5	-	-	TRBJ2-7	TGTGCCAGCGGCAGATGGCCTGAGCAGTACTTC	CASGRWPEQYF
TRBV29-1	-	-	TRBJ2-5	TGCAGCGCTGCGTCGGAGACCCAGTACTTC	CSAASETQYF
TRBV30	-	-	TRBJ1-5	TGTGCCTGGAGTGTACCGTATAGGCGGGCAGAGGATCAGCCCCAGCATTTT	CAWSVPYRRAEDQPQHF
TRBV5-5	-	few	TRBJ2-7	TGTGCCAGCAGCTTGGACACCTACGAGCAGTACTTC	CASSLDTYEQYF
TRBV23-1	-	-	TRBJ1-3	TGCGCCAGCAGTCAATCCTCCCGGGAGGGGAACCGAGGAAACACCATATATTTT	CASSQSSREGNRGNTIYF
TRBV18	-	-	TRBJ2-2	TGTGCCAGCTCACCATTCCAAGCAGACACCGGGGAGCTGTTTTTT	CASSPFQADTGELFF
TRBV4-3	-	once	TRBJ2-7	TGCGCCAGCAGCCAGTTGGGGGAAAATGACGAGCAGTACTTC	CASSQLGENDEQYF
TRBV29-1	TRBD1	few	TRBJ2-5	TGCAGCGCCAGGACAGGACAAGAGACCCAGTACTTC	CSARTGQETQYF
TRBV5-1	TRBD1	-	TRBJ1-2	TGCGCCAGCAGCTCACGGGACAGGGCCTCCCTCACTTTC	CASSSRDRASLTF
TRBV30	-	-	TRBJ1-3	TGTGCCTGGAGTGTGGCAGCCACAGTAAACACCATATATTTT	CAWSVAATVNTIYF
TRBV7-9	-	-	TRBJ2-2	TGTGCCAGCAGCTGGGCTACCGGGGAGCTGTTTTTT	CASSWATGELFF
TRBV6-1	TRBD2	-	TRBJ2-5	TGTGCCAGCGGGCGGGGGGACCCCCTCGAGACCCAGTACTTC	CASGRGDPLETQYF
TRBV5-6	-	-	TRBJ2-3	TGTGCCAGCAGCTTGGGATTCGCAGATACGCAGTATTTT	CASSLGFADTQYF
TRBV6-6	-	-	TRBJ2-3	TGTGCCAGCAGTTACTCGATGATCTCAGATACGCAGTATTTT	CASSYSMISDTQYF
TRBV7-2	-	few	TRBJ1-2	TGTGCCAGCAGCGGACAACAGGGAAACTATGGCTACACCTTC	CASSGQQGNYGYTF
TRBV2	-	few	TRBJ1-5	TGTGCCAGCGGGGGCCGGACATTCAATCAGCCCCAGCATTTT	CASGGRTFNQPQHF
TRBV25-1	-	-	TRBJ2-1	TGTGCCAGCAGTGAATTTAGGGGAGCCTACAATGAGCAGTTCTTC	CASSEFRGAYNEQFF
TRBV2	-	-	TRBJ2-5	TGTGCCAGCAGTGAAGCTCGGCAGGGGGAGACCCAGTACTTC	CASSEARQGETQYF
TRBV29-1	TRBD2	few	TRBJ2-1	TGCAGCGTTCCAGCGGGAGGCGGTGAGCAGTTCTTC	CSVPAGGGEQFF
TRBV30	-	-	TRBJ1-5	TGTGCCTGGAGCCGGGGCAATCAGCCCCAGCATTTT	CAWSRGNQPQHF
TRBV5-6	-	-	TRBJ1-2	TGTGCCAGCAGCTTGGATAACGGGGGCTACACCTTC	CASSLDNGGYTF
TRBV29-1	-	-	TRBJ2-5	TGCAGCGTTGAAGAAGGGGAGGCCCAGTACTTC	CSVEEGEAQYF
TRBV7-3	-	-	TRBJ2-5	TGTGCCAGCAGCTTAAACGGGATTCAAGAGACCCAGTACTTC	CASSLNGIQETQYF
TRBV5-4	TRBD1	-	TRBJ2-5	TGTGCCAGCAGCTTCGAAAACAGGGGAGAGACCCAGTACTTC	CASSFENRGETQYF
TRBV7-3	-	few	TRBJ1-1	TGTGCCAGCAGCCCCAAGGCAGGAGGCACTGAAGCTTTCTTT	CASSPKAGGTEAFF
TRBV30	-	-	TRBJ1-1	TGTGCCTGGAGTATCTGGGGGAGCAAAGACACTGAAGCTTTCTTT	CAWSIWGSKDTEAFF
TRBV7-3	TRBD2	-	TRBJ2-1	TGTGCCAGCAGCCCGGCGGGACTAGCGGTTTACAATGAGCAGTTCTTC	CASSPAGLAVYNEQFF
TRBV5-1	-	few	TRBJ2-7	TGCGCCAGCAGCTTGACGGCAGGGAATATCTACGAGCAGTACTTC	CASSLTAGNIYEQYF
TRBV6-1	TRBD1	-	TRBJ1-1	TGTGCCAGCAGGCGGACAGGGTCAAACACTGAAGCTTTCTTT	CASRRTGSNTEAFF
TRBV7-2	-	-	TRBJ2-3	TGTGCCAGCACCCCACAAGGGGGACTTGCTGATACGCAGTATTTT	CASTPQGGLADTQYF
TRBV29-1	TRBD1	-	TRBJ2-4	TGCAGCGTTGGCCTTGACAGGGAAGTCATTCAGTACTTC	CSVGLDREVIQYF
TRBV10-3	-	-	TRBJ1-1	TGTGCCATCAGTGAGGGAGACGGGCAGAACACTGAAGCTTTCTTT	CAISEGDGQNTEAFF
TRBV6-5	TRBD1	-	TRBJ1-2	TGTGCCAGCATACCGAGGGACAGGGATTCCGGCTACACCTTC	CASIPRDRDSGYTF
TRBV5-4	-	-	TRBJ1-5	TGTGCCAGCAGCCCTGGATTGGATCAGCCCCAGCATTTT	CASSPGLDQPQHF
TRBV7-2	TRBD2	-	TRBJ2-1	TGTGCCAGCAGCTTAGCCCCGGGAGGCAATGAGCAGTTCTTC	CASSLAPGGNEQFF
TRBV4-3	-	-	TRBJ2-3	TGCGCCAGCAGCCAAGGCCACGGCACAGATACGCAGTATTTT	CASSQGHGTDTQYF
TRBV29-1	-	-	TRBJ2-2	TGCAGCGTTAAAATGACCGGGGAGCTGTTTTTT	CSVKMTGELFF
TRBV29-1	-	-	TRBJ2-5	TGCAGCGTTGAAGAGGGGCTACAAGAGACCCAGTACTTC	CSVEEGLQETQYF
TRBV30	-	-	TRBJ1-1	TGTGCTTTTGCGCGGACTGAAGCTTTCTTT	CAFARTEAFF
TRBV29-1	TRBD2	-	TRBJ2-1	TGCAGCGTCGCTCGGGGGGGCCGGAGCGATGAGCAGTTCTTC	CSVARGGRSDEQFF